This passage covers 32 T cell receptor beta chains from one sample sequenced in a study of shared clonotypes between healthy human individuals. Generated by immunoSEQ multiplex PCR, the TCRdb table keeps only in-frame clones and is missing some. This sample has 2,100,000 or so clones, with more than 90% found just once. Input material: naive CD4+ T cells sorted from blood. Subset noted: CD45RA+ positively selected. These receptors came from a man between 18 and 29 years old in good health.

The chain employs TRBV21-1 and TRBJ1-2; TRBD1, the table's D call, was not compared with the DNA. TRBV21-1 is annotated as a pseudogene. The CDR3 is made up of 12 amino acids. The CDR3 loop is CARDRANYGYTF. The CDR3 DNA reads TGTGCCAGGGACAGGGCTAACTATGGCTACACCTTC.

This clone was recorded once. This sequence joins TRBV2 and TRBJ2-4; D not resolved. There are 16 residues in the CDR3. Looked up from germline, CDR1 is SNHLY and CDR2 is FYNNEI. Trimming pared 0 bases from V and 2 bases from J, leaving 11 bases between. The CDR3 loop reads CASSEARLLSKNIQYF. CDR3 in DNA: TGTGCCAGCAGTGAAGCGCGGCTCCTTTCCAAAAACATTCAGTACTTC.

V gene TRBV7-3 combines with J gene TRBJ1-2; 8 bases align to TRBD1. Unmatched junction bases numbered 7, after V lost 5 bases and J lost 8 bases. In germline, CDR1 is SGHTA, CDR2 FQGTGA. This CDR3 comprises 13 residues. The DNA of the CDR3 is TGTGCCAGCAGCAACGGACAGGGTGGCGGCTACACCTTC. This translates into CASSNGQGGGYTF.

J is TRBJ2-1 and V is TRBV9; the D gene is possibly TRBD1 (5 bases). Trimming removed 3 bases from V and 3 bases from J, with 7 bases in between. CDR1 is SGDLS and CDR2 is YYNGEE in the germline V gene. The CDR3 covers 13 residues. The CDR3 DNA sequence: TGTGCCAGCAGCGGGACAAACTACAATGAGCAGTTCTTC. Translated: CASSGTNYNEQFF.

This clone appeared a single time. The chain employs TRBV7-2 and TRBJ1-5; D is unresolved. The CDR3 consists of 16 residues. Trimming stripped 5 bases from V and 1 base from J, with 15 bases between. CDR1 and CDR2 from the germline V gene are SGHTA and FQGNSA. DNA for the CDR3: TGTGCCAGCAGCCCGTGGACCCCTGGAAGCAATCAGCCCCAGCATTTT. It encodes CASSPWTPGSNQPQHF.

Remarks on this clone: Other DNA sequences in this sample translate to the same CDR3. V and J are TRBV2 and TRBJ2-5; D not resolved. With 6 bases removed from V and 5 bases from J, the gap between germline ends came to 10 bases. CDR3 length: 12 amino acids. The germline CDR1 and CDR2 sequences are SNHLY and FYNNEI. The CDR3 is CASRPGGETQYF. The CDR3 bases are TGTGCCAGCAGGCCGGGTGGGGAGACCCAGTACTTC.

This sequence joins TRBV7-9 and TRBJ2-1; D is unclear. V lost 5 bases and J 5 bases, leaving 7 bases between the germline ends. The germline V gene encodes CDR1 SEHNR and CDR2 FQNEAQ (reference sequence). The CDR3 is 12 amino acids. In DNA form, the CDR3 reads TGTGCCAGCAGCCTAAGAGACAATGAGCAGTTCTTC. It specifies CASSLRDNEQFF.

The CDR3 DNA sequence: TGTGCCAGCAGCTCAACAGGAGGGAAAGGGCAAGAGACCCAGTACTTC. Protein sequence: CASSSTGGKGQETQYF. This sequence joins TRBV11-2 and TRBJ2-5; tentative D call: TRBD2 (6 bases). The ends were cut back, 4 bases at V and 2 bases at J, with 17 bases in the middle. Germline V gives CDR1 SGHAT, CDR2 FQNNGV. The CDR3 extends over 16 amino acids.

A single count supports this clone. This chain links TRBV5-6 with TRBJ2-7; weak D call: TRBD1 (5 bases). V was clipped by 4 bases and J by 6 bases, with 11 bases between them. The CDR3 sequence is 12 residues long. CDR1 SGHDT and CDR2 YYEEEE come from the germline V gene. The CDR3 here is CASSHTGTEQYF. The CDR3 nucleotides read TGTGCCAGCAGCCACACAGGTACCGAGCAGTACTTC.

The rearrangement joins TRBV11-3 to TRBJ2-3; D is possibly TRBD2 (5 bases). The V gene's germline CDR1 is SGHNT and CDR2 YENEEA. The CDR3 is made up of 15 amino acids. V lost 3 bases, J lost 2 bases, and 12 bases lay in between. In DNA, the CDR3 is TGTGCCAGCAGCTTTACTGGCGGGCACACAGATACGCAGTATTTT. This translates into CASSFTGGHTDTQYF.

The chain employs TRBV30 and TRBJ1-1; D is uncertain. V was trimmed by 0 bases and J by 0 bases, leaving 8 bases between them. The germline V gene encodes CDR1 GTSNPN and CDR2 SVGIG (reference sequence). The CDR3 totals 14 residues. The CDR3 protein is CAWSVNTLNTEAFF. CDR3 nucleotide sequence: TGTGCCTGGAGTGTAAACACCTTGAACACTGAAGCTTTCTTT. Drawing the rest from reference TRBV30 and TRBJ1-1, the complete variable domain is SQTIHQWPATLVQPVGSPLSLECTVEGTSNPNLYWYRQAAGRGLQLLFYSVGIGQISSEVPQNLSASRPQDRQFILSSKKLLLSDSGFYLCAWSVNTLNTEAFFGQGTRLTVV.

The chain recombines TRBV2 with TRBJ1-1, with D possibly TRBD1 on 5 matching bases. The CDR3 loop spans 14 amino acids. V lost 2 bases and J 1 base, leaving 8 bases between the germline ends. Germline loops: CDR1 SNHLY, CDR2 FYNNEI. CDR3: CASSEQGWNTEAFF. Here the CDR3 DNA reads TGTGCCAGCAGTGAACAGGGCTGGAACACTGAAGCTTTCTTT.

About this clone: A read error may account for a junction end that differs from germline. The chain recombines TRBV7-7 with TRBJ2-7; D remains ambiguous. The CDR3 runs 13 residues. CDR1 is SSHAT and CDR2 is FNYEAQ in the germline V gene (reference sequence). The CDR3 DNA reads TGTGCTAGCAGCAAAGATATTACCTACGAGCAGTACTTC. This codes for CASSKDITYEQYF.

This clone has just one count. The gene calls are TRBV7-2 and TRBJ2-3, with D tentatively TRBD1 (6 bases). CDR1 SGHTA and CDR2 FQGNSA come from the germline V gene. The CDR3 is made up of 15 amino acids. V was shortened by 5 bases and J by 1 base, with 13 bases between the two germline ends. DNA of the CDR3: TGTGCCAGCAGCCCCAGGGGTAAGGGCACAGATACGCAGTATTTT. It translates to CASSPRGKGTDTQYF.

The V call is TRBV5-4, the J call TRBJ1-2, with D perhaps TRBD1 (6 bases). This CDR3 is built from 16 residues. V lost 4 bases and J 0 bases, leaving 16 bases between the germline ends. Germline CDR1 SGHNT, CDR2 YYREEE (reference sequence). The CDR3 DNA is TGTGCCAGCAGCGGGGGCCCCGCTTTGGCTAACTATGGCTACACCTTC. It codes for CASSGGPALANYGYTF. Full variable domain (rest looked up from reference TRBV5-4 and TRBJ1-2): ETGVTQSPTHLIKTRGQQVTLRCSSQSGHNTVSWYQQALGQGPQFIFQYYREEENGRGNFPPRFSGLQFPNYSSELNVNALELDDSALYLCASSGGPALANYGYTFGSGTRLTVV.

The J gene is TRBJ2-7, the V gene TRBV12-5; TRBD1 agrees at 7 bases. The CDR3 is 14 residues long. After removal of 2 bases from V and 1 base from J, the junction contained 2 bases not matched to a gene. CDR1 and CDR2 (germline): LGHNT, FRNRAP. CDR3 amino acids: CASGLSGQSYEQYF. CDR3 nucleotides: TGTGCTAGTGGTTTGTCGGGACAGTCCTACGAGCAGTACTTC.

The chain recombines TRBV15 with TRBJ1-1, with 7 bases that match TRBD1. The V gene's germline CDR1 is LNHNV and CDR2 YYDKDF (reference sequence). The length of the CDR3 is 15 residues. The ends lost 0 bases at V and 0 bases at J; junction bases unmatched: 1. CDR3 sequence: CATSRDTGVNTEAFF. In DNA form, the CDR3 reads TGTGCCACCAGCAGAGATACAGGGGTGAACACTGAAGCTTTCTTT.

The chain has TRBV9 and TRBJ1-5, with 7 nucleotides matching TRBD1. The CDR3 runs 14 residues. The trim removed 3 bases at V and 5 bases at J, leaving 5 bases unmatched. CDR1 SGDLS and CDR2 YYNGEE come from the germline V gene. The CDR3, as DNA: TGTGCCAGCAGCGCTACAGGGGCCGATCAGCCCCAGCATTTT. Its translation: CASSATGADQPQHF.

This sequence joins TRBV6-5 and TRBJ2-6; no clear D gene. Germline CDR1 and CDR2: MNHEY and SVGAGI. The CDR3 has 14 residues. V lost 5 bases and J lost 0, with 5 bases in between. CDR3 residues: CASSPISGANVLTF. The CDR3 nucleotides are TGTGCCAGCAGTCCAATCTCTGGGGCCAACGTCCTGACTTTC.

This clone was seen only once. The chain is built from TRBV7-2 and TRBJ2-2, with TRBD2 matching 9 bases. The ends lost 3 bases at V and 2 bases at J; junction bases unmatched: 7. The CDR3 contains 17 residues. Looked up from germline, CDR1 is SGHTA and CDR2 is FQGNSA. As DNA, the CDR3 is TGTGCCAGCAGCTTGGTAGCGGGAGCCCTAAACACCGGGGAGCTGTTTTTT. It encodes CASSLVAGALNTGELFF. Full variable domain (remainder filled in from reference TRBV7-2 and TRBJ2-2): GAGVSQSPSNKVTEKGKDVELRCDPISGHTALYWYRQSLGQGLEFLIYFQGNSAPDKSGLPSDRFSAERTGGSVSTLTIQRTQQEDSAVYLCASSLVAGALNTGELFFGEGSRLTVL.

Of note for this clone: Within the sample, other DNA sequences also encode this same CDR3. The chain combines TRBV11-2 with TRBJ2-7; no clear D gene. Germline values: CDR1 SGHAT, CDR2 FQNNGV. Trimming removed 3 bases from V and 2 bases from J, with 8 bases in between. The CDR3 is 13 residues long. CDR3 bases: TGTGCCAGCAGCTTTGGTCGGACCTACGAGCAGTACTTC. Amino acid sequence: CASSFGRTYEQYF.

V is TRBV18 and J is TRBJ2-1; D is perhaps TRBD2 (6 bases). V dropped 4 bases and J dropped 8 bases, with 24 bases sitting between them. This CDR3 contains 17 residues. Germline loops: CDR1 KGHSH, CDR2 LQKENI. The CDR3 loop reads CASSRESGVVLTDEQFF. CDR3 bases: TGTGCCAGCTCACGAGAATCGGGGGTAGTTTTAACCGATGAGCAGTTCTTC.

This clone is a singleton in its sample. CDR3 sequence reads: CASSQSGGNTIYF. The CDR3 DNA is TGTGCCAGCAGCCAATCAGGTGGAAACACCATATATTTT. The rearrangement links TRBV14 to TRBJ1-3; unclear D gene. Deletions cut 2 bases from V and 3 bases from J, with 5 bases between. From germline, CDR1 is SGHDN and CDR2 FVKESK. This CDR3 has 13 amino acids.

As concerns this clone: The same CDR3 also results from other DNA sequences found in this sample. The chain couples TRBV27 to TRBJ1-4; D gene ambiguous. CDR1 is MNHEY, CDR2 SMNVEV, per germline (reference sequence). This CDR3 spans 14 amino acids. Trimming removed 0 bases at V and 4 bases at J, with 6 bases between. In DNA, the CDR3 is TGTGCCAGCAGTTTATCTCGGAGTAATGAAAAACTGTTTTTT. Protein product: CASSLSRSNEKLFF.

As regards this clone: Additional DNA sequences in this sample encode the identical CDR3. This chain links TRBV6-6 with TRBJ1-2; no clear D gene. This CDR3 contains 11 residues. Germline CDR1 and CDR2: MNHNY and SVGAGI (reference sequence). The ends were cut back, 1 base at V and 8 bases at J, with 5 bases in the middle. CDR3 nucleotides: TGTGCCAGCAGTTACTTAGGGGGCTACACCTTC. Translating it yields CASSYLGGYTF.

CDR3 bases: TGTGCCAGCAGTCCGCTGAGGGAGGGTGCCTACGAGCAGTACTTC. Its translation: CASSPLREGAYEQYF. The V gene is TRBV25-1, the J gene TRBJ2-7; 7 bases map to TRBD2. This CDR3 comprises 15 residues. V was clipped by 5 bases and J by 2 bases; unmatched bases: 9. Germline CDR1 and CDR2: MGHDK and SYGVNS.

This chain links TRBV19 with TRBJ1-1; D ambiguous. With 8 bases removed from V and 4 bases from J, the gap between germline ends came to 11 bases. Looked up from germline, CDR1 is LNHDA and CDR2 is SQIVND (reference sequence). CDR3 length equals 12 residues. CDR3 in DNA: TGTGCCAGTTTTGGACGGGCCACTGAAGCTTTCTTT. As protein: CASFGRATEAFF.

V and J are TRBV19 and TRBJ2-4; D is undetermined. The CDR3 length is 14 residues. Germline V gives CDR1 LNHDA, CDR2 SQIVND (reference sequence). Trimming took off 6 bases at V and 0 bases at J, with 9 bases between the two ends. The CDR3 nucleotides read TGTGCCAGTAGCCTAATATTAGCCAAAAACATTCAGTACTTC. As protein: CASSLILAKNIQYF.

This rearrangement joins TRBV7-6 to TRBJ2-3; a weak D match, TRBD1 (5 bases). V was shortened by 4 bases and J by 0 bases, with 17 bases between the two germline ends. The CDR3 has 17 residues. The germline CDR1 and CDR2 sequences are SGHVS and FNYEAQ. CDR3 residues: CASSWTLIPTSTDTQYF. The CDR3 region has the DNA TGTGCCAGCAGCTGGACACTAATTCCAACTAGCACAGATACGCAGTATTTT.

The chain links TRBV28 to TRBJ2-4, with D perhaps matching TRBD1 (6 bases). The V end lost 2 bases, the J end lost 8 bases, and 13 bases lay between the germline ends. This CDR3 comprises 14 residues. The germline V gene encodes CDR1 MDHEN and CDR2 SYDVKM. For the CDR3, the DNA is TGTGCCAGCAGTTTACGGGCCAGACAGGACATTCAGTACTTC. Translating it yields CASSLRARQDIQYF. The variable domain in full, completed from reference TRBV28 and TRBJ2-4, reads DVKVTQSSRYLVKRTGEKVFLECVQDMDHENMFWYRQDPGLGLRLIYFSYDVKMKEKGDIPEGYSVSREKKERFSLILESASTNQTSMYLCASSLRARQDIQYFGAGTRLSVL.

The rearrangement uses TRBV7-6 and TRBJ2-5, with 8 bases fitting TRBD1. With 3 bases clipped from V and 4 bases from J, the junction kept 13 bases outside the gene matches. Germline V gene sequence: CDR1 SGHVS, CDR2 FNYEAQ. The CDR3 is 17 amino acids. CDR3 sequence reads: CASSFLEGQGIGETQYF. CDR3 DNA: TGTGCCAGCAGCTTCTTAGAAGGACAGGGAATAGGAGAGACCCAGTACTTC.

This clone has only one observation. CDR3 region: CASKERQGVYEQYF. The CDR3 DNA follows: TGTGCCAGCAAAGAGAGACAGGGGGTCTACGAGCAGTACTTC. The chain has TRBV7-8 and TRBJ2-7, with 9 bases fitting TRBD1. J lost 3 bases, V lost 7 bases, and 7 bases had no gene match. Germline values: CDR1 SGHVS, CDR2 FQNEAQ. CDR3 size: 14 residues.